One T cell receptor (beta chain) is described in this entry. Its antigen is unknown. The record originates from a study of beta chain features in type 1 diabetes. CDR1 and CDR2 (germline): SGHNT, YYREEE (reference sequence). This CDR3 is built from 13 residues. Study outcomes and limitations: In all four CD4+ subsets, TCRB CDR3 length was significantly, moderately reduced in type 1 diabetes. Insertions were fewer and deletions more numerous at VDJ junctions in type 1 diabetes patients. Across patients, naive, central memory and Treg TCRB repertoires exhibited apparently greater similarity than was observed across healthy donors.

By way of CD45RO/CCR7/CD25/CD127/CD95/CD27, the CD4+ regulatory, stem cell-like memory, central memory and naive cells were sorted. The isolated RNA, all of it, was reverse transcribed, so expressed TCRB transcripts were what got sequenced. Produced via immunoSEQ multiplex PCR; TCRdb's table is partial and in-frame only. The sample consists of 30,000 or so clones, less than 75% of them appearing once. This TCR came from a woman younger than 45 with type 1 diabetes. Sequenced material: Tregs from blood. This rearrangement joins TRBV5-4 to TRBJ2-5; a possible D gene is TRBD2 (5 bases). TRBJ2-7 matches the DNA end more closely, so the J call is doubtful. The CDR3 spells CASSSDGLYEQYF. CDR3 DNA sequence: TGTGCCAGCAGCTCTGATGGACTGTACGAGCAGTACTTC.